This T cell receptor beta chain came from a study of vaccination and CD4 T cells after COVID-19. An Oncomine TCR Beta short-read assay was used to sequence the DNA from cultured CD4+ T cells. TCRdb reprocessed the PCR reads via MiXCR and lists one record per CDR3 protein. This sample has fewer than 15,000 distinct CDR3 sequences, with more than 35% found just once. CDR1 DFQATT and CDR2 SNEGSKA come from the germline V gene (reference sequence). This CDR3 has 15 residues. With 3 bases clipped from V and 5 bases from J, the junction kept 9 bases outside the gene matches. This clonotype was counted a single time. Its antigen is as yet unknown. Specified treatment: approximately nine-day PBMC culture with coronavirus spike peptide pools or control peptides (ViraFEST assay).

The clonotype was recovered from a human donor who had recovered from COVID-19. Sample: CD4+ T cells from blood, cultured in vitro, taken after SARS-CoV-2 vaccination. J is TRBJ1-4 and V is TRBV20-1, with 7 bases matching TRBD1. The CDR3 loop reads CSASFGQVGNEKLFF. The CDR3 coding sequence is TGCAGTGCTAGCTTCGGACAGGTGGGGAATGAAAAACTGTTTTTT.